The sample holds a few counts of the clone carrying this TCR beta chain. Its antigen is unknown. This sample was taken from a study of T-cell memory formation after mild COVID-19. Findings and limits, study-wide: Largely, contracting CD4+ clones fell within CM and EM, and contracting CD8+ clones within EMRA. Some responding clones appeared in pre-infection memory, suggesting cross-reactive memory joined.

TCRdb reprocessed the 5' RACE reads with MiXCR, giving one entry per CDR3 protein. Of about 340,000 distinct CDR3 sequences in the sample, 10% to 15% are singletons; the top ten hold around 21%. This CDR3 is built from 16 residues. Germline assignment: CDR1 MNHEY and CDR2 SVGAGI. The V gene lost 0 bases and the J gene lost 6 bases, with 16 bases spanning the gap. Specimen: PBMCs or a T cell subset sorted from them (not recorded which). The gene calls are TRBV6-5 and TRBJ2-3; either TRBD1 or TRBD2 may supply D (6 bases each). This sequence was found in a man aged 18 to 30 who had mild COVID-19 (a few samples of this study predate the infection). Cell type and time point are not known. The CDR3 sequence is CASSYSPRGAYDTQYF. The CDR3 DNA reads TGTGCCAGCAGTTACTCCCCAAGGGGGGCGTACGATACGCAGTATTTT.